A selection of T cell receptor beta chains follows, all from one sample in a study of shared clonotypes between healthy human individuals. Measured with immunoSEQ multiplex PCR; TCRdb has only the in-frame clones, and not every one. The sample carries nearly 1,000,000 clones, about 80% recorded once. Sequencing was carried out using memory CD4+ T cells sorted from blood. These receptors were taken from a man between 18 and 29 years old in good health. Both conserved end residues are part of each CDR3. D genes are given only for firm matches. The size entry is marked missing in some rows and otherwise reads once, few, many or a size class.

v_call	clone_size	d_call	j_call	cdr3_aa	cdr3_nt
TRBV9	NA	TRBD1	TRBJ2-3	CASSPRTGLSTDTQYF	TGTGCCAGCAGCCCCCGGACAGGGCTTAGCACAGATACGCAGTATTTT
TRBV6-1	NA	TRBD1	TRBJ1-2	CASSVLTGDGYTF	TGTGCCAGCAGTGTACTGACAGGGGATGGCTACACCTTC
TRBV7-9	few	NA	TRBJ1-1	CASSATGNTEAFF	TGTGCCAGCAGTGCTACAGGGAATACTGAAGCTTTCTTT
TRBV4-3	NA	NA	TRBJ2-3	CASSQDLRVNTQYF	TGCGCCAGCAGCCAAGATCTGAGGGTAAATACGCAGTATTTT
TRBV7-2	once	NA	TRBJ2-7	CASSLSGSSAYEQYF	TGTGCCAGCAGCTTATCAGGGAGTTCAGCCTACGAGCAGTACTTC
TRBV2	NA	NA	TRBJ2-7	CASSTNRAGEQYF	TGTGCCAGCAGTACAAACCGGGCGGGCGAGCAGTACTTC
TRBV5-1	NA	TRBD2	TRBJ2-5	CASSLSGGGSETQYF	TGCGCCAGCAGCTTATCTGGCGGGGGTAGTGAGACCCAGTACTTC
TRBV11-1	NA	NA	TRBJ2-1	CASSSRESRTSEQFF	TGTGCCAGCAGCTCCAGGGAGTCTCGGACCTCTGAGCAGTTCTTC
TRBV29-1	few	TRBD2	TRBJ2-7	CSVVWQGLAGGPGGEQYF	TGCAGCGTTGTTTGGCAGGGACTAGCGGGAGGGCCTGGCGGCGAGCAGTACTTC
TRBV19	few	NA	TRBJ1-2	CASSILSAGVNYGYTF	TGTGCCAGTAGTATTCTCTCGGCAGGGGTTAACTATGGCTACACCTTC
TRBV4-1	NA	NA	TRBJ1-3	CASSQDFRSSGNTIYF	TGCGCCAGCAGCCAAGATTTCAGGAGCTCTGGAAACACCATATATTTT
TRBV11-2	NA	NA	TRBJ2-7	CASSLARDNSYEQYF	TGTGCCAGCAGCTTAGCCCGGGACAACTCCTACGAGCAGTACTTC
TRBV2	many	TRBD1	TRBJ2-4	CASSEGQGNIQYF	TGTGCCAGCAGTGAAGGACAGGGGAACATTCAGTACTTC
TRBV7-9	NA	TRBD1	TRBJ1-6	CASSLGQGTMRYNSPLHF	TGTGCCAGCAGCCTCGGACAGGGGACCATGAGGTATAATTCACCCCTCCACTTT
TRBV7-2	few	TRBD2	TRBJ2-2	CASRGAGGGTGELFF	TGTGCCAGCAGAGGAGCGGGAGGGGGCACCGGGGAGCTGTTTTTT
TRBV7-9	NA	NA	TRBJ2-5	CASSQQGWQETQYF	TGTGCCAGCAGCCAACAGGGCTGGCAGGAGACCCAGTACTTC
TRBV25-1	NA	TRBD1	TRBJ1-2	CASSEMDRQEGGYTF	TGTGCCAGCAGTGAAATGGACAGGCAGGAAGGCGGCTACACCTTC
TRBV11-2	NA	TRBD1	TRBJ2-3	CASRSTGGAVADTQYF	TGTGCCAGCAGATCAACAGGGGGCGCGGTGGCAGATACGCAGTATTTT
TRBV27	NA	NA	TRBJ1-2	CASSRTRLQANYGYTF	TGTGCCAGCAGCAGGACACGACTCCAGGCTAACTATGGCTACACCTTC
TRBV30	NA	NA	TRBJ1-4	CAWSGEKLFF	TGTGCCTGGAGCGGTGAAAAACTGTTTTTT
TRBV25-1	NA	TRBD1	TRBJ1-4	CASSAGTGGANEKLFF	TGTGCCAGCAGTGCCGGGACAGGAGGGGCCAATGAAAAACTGTTTTTT
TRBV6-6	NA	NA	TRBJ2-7	CASSAPGGSSYEQYF	TGTGCCAGCTCTGCACCAGGGGGGAGCTCCTACGAGCAGTACTTC
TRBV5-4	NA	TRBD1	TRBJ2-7	CASSSGTVTYEQYF	TGTGCCAGCAGCTCGGGGACAGTCACCTACGAGCAGTACTTC
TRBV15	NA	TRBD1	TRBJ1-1	CATSRGVGQARNTEAFF	TGTGCCACCAGCAGAGGGGTGGGACAGGCGCGGAACACTGAAGCTTTCTTT
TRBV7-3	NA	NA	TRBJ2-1	CASSLTVDGEQFF	TGTGCCAGCAGCTTAACAGTTGACGGTGAGCAGTTCTTC
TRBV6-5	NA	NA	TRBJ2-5	CASSPLETQYF	TGTGCCAGCAGCCCACTGGAGACCCAGTACTTC
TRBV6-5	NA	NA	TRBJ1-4	CASSSGFVGKKLFF	TGTGCCAGCAGTTCAGGGTTCGTAGGGAAAAAACTGTTTTTT
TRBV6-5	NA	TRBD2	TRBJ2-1	CASTGLAGGHEQFF	TGTGCCAGCACCGGACTAGCGGGGGGGCATGAGCAGTTCTTC
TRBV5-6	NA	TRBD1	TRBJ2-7	CASSSKGRGKTYEQYF	TGTGCCAGCAGCTCAAAGGGCAGGGGGAAGACCTACGAGCAGTACTTC
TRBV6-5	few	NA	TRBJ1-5	CASSEQGRSQPQHF	TGTGCCAGCAGCGAACAGGGTCGAAGTCAGCCCCAGCATTTT
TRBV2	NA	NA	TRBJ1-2	CASSIREAGGSYTF	TGTGCCAGCAGCATCAGGGAAGCGGGTGGGAGCTACACCTTC
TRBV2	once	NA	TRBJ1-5	CASSPGGLSNQPQHF	TGTGCCAGCTCCCCCGGGGGCCTAAGCAATCAGCCCCAGCATTTT
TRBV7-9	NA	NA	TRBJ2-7	CASSLNNAQYF	TGTGCCAGCAGCTTAAACAACGCGCAGTACTTC
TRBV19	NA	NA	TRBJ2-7	CASRMTASLAYEQYF	TGTGCCAGCAGAATGACAGCCAGTCTAGCCTACGAGCAGTACTTC
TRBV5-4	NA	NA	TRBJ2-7	CASSLRGIVYEQYF	TGTGCCAGCAGCTTAAGGGGGATAGTCTACGAGCAGTACTTC